The 8 T cell receptor beta chains given below trace back to one sample, sequenced in a study of regulatory T cells in long-lasting Graves disease. The time point: persistent/refractory GD, antithyroid drugs over 5 years with positive TRAb. RNA extracted from PBMCs served as the sequencing template. The authors built TCR beta libraries using iRepertoire HTBI primers and Arm-PCR of CDR3 regions. MiXCR, run by TCRdb on the multiplex PCR reads, gives a single entry per CDR3 protein. The sample yields about 400,000 distinct CDR3 sequences, around 21% seen once. This specimen was peripheral blood mononuclear cells (PBMCs), taken when the disease was refractory, from a patient treated with antithyroid drugs. The origin of the receptors is a female donor with Graves disease.

The sample holds many counts of this clonotype. The chain joins TRBV27 to TRBJ2-7, with 7 positions matching TRBD1. The CDR3 extends over 13 amino acids. J lost 2 bases, V lost 6 bases, and 4 bases had no gene match. CDR1 is MNHEY, CDR2 SMNVEV, per germline (reference sequence). The CDR3 bases are TGTGCCAGCAGCATGGGGACAGCCTACGAGCAGTACTTC. Amino acid sequence: CASSMGTAYEQYF.

The chain carries TRBV7-3 and TRBJ2-1, with D unclear. The CDR3 sequence is 12 residues long. CDR1 and CDR2 (germline): SGHTA, FQGTGA. The V end lost 1 base, the J end lost 7 bases, and 5 bases lay between the germline ends. This CDR3 is CASSLNGNEQFF. As DNA, the CDR3 is TGTGCCAGCAGCTTAAACGGGAATGAGCAGTTCTTC.

The chain carries TRBV19 and TRBJ1-4; D gene ambiguous. The V gene lost 6 bases and the J gene lost 0 bases, with 8 bases spanning the gap. Germline CDR1 and CDR2: LNHDA and SQIVND (reference sequence). The CDR3 runs 14 residues. CDR3 in DNA: TGTGCCAGTAGCCGCGGGACAACTAATGAAAAACTGTTTTTT. This translates into CASSRGTTNEKLFF.

There are many counts of this clonotype. The DNA of the CDR3 is TGTGCCAGCAGTTTAAGTCTGGGCGCGCGGGAGCTGTTTTTT. Translated, it gives CASSLSLGARELFF. The gene calls are TRBV12-3 or TRBV12-4 and TRBJ2-2; D is ambiguous. The length of the CDR3 is 14 residues. The ends were cut back, 2 bases at V and 9 bases at J, with 13 bases in the middle.

This clonotype occurred a few times. The genes are TRBV29-1 and TRBJ2-1, with 7 positions matching TRBD2. V lost 6 bases, J lost 6 bases, and 8 bases stayed unmatched. This CDR3 spans 13 amino acids. Per the germline V gene, CDR1 is SQVTM and CDR2 is ANQGSEA. The CDR3 DNA is TGCAGCGTCAGCGGGACTACCTTCAATGAGCAGTTCTTC. Its translation is CSVSGTTFNEQFF.

The chain uses TRBV28 and TRBJ2-4; either TRBD1 or TRBD2 may supply D (5 bases each). The germline V gene encodes CDR1 MDHEN and CDR2 SYDVKM. V dropped 3 bases and J dropped 4 bases, with 10 bases sitting between them. The CDR3 totals 14 residues. The CDR3 DNA follows: TGTGCCAGCAGTTTCGGGACCGCGAAAAACATTCAGTACTTC. Translated, it gives CASSFGTAKNIQYF.

V usage is TRBV7-2 and J usage is TRBJ1-5; the D is unclear. Per germline, CDR1 SGHTA and CDR2 FQGNSA. The V gene lost 3 bases and the J gene lost 5 bases, with 8 bases spanning the gap. This CDR3 contains 13 residues. In DNA form, the CDR3 reads TGTGCCAGCAGCTTCGAGGGTTATCAGCCCCAGCATTTT. Translating it yields CASSFEGYQPQHF.

The chain links TRBV5-1 to TRBJ2-5; D is perhaps TRBD2 (6 bases). Trimming removed 1 base from V and 0 bases from J, with 16 bases in between. The germline V gene has CDR1 SGHRS and CDR2 YFSETQ. CDR3 length equals 17 residues. The CDR3 nucleotides are TGCGCCAGCAGCTTGTTCGGTGGAGGGGAGTACCAAGAGACCCAGTACTTC. This gives the protein CASSLFGGGEYQETQYF.